This is a list of T cell receptor beta chains from one sample in a study of regulatory T cells in long-lasting Graves disease. One entry per CDR3 protein, called by TCRdb with MiXCR from the multiplex PCR reads. The sample shows 450,000 or so distinct CDR3 sequences, about a fifth of them seen only once. The source was peripheral blood mononuclear cells (PBMCs), collected when the disease was refractory, from a patient treated with antithyroid drugs. The receptors derive from a female donor with Graves disease. The CDR3 runs from the conserved cysteine through the conserved F or W. Fields, in order: V gene, D gene, J gene, clone size, CDR3 DNA, CDR3 protein. A D gene is named only where the DNA matches it firmly. Size tells how often a clone was seen (once, few, many) or the class of an expanded clone, and some rows leave it out.

>TRBV29-1|TRBD1|TRBJ1-5|few
TGCAGCGTCCTGGACAGGGTGAGTCAGCCCCAGCATTTT
CSVLDRVSQPQHF
>TRBV6-1|TRBD2|TRBJ2-5|.
TGTGCCTGCAGACCCTGGACTAGCGGGAATCGAGAGACCCAGTACTTC
CACRPWTSGNRETQYF
>TRBV29-1|TRBD1|TRBJ2-7|.
TGCAGCGCCCTCACCCCGGGACAGGGCGAGCAGTACTTC
CSALTPGQGEQYF
>TRBV9|.|TRBJ2-2|.
TGTGCCAGCAGCGTCGCCGGGACACCAAAGACCGGGGAGCTATTTTTT
CASSVAGTPKTGELFF
>TRBV10-3|TRBD2|TRBJ2-2|.
TGTGCCATCAGTGACCCTAGCGGGAGTTTGCTCACCGGGGAGCTGTTTTTT
CAISDPSGSLLTGELFF
>TRBV19|.|TRBJ2-7|few
TGTGCCAGTAGTATCGTCCAAAACTCCTACGAGCAGTACTTC
CASSIVQNSYEQYF
>TRBV12-3/TRBV12-4|TRBD1|TRBJ1-5|many
TGTGCCAGCAGTTGGGGGACAGCAAATCAGCCCCAGCATTTT
CASSWGTANQPQHF
>TRBV6-1|.|TRBJ1-1|many
TGTGCCATCTTGGGGTTTTCAGGGCAGAACACTGAAGCTTTCTTT
CAILGFSGQNTEAFF
>TRBV20-1|TRBD1|TRBJ1-2|many
TGCAGTGCTAACAGGGACAGGTGGAACTATGGCTACACCTTC
CSANRDRWNYGYTF
>TRBV2|.|TRBJ2-3|few
TGTGCCAGCAGCCGATTTGATGGGGGCCAAGCAGATACGCAGTATTTT
CASSRFDGGQADTQYF
>TRBV7-2|TRBD2|TRBJ2-7|few
TGTGCCAGCAGCTTAGAGGGAACTAGCGGCTACGAGCAGTACTTC
CASSLEGTSGYEQYF
>TRBV2|.|TRBJ2-7|many
TGTGCCAGCAGTGTTAGGCTAGAGTACGAGCAGTACTTC
CASSVRLEYEQYF
>TRBV28|TRBD1|TRBJ1-5|many
TGTGCCAGCAGGACAGGGGGGCGAAGACAGCCCCAGCATTTT
CASRTGGRRQPQHF
>TRBV14|TRBD2|TRBJ2-7|.
TGTGCCAGCAGCCCCCATCCAGGGAGCTCCGGGGGGAACGAGCAGTACTTC
CASSPHPGSSGGNEQYF
>TRBV5-8|.|TRBJ1-2|few
TGTGCCAGCAGCTTGCATCGAAGGATCGGGGGCTACACCTTC
CASSLHRRIGGYTF
>TRBV3-1|TRBD1|TRBJ2-7|.
TGTGCCAGCAGCGACGGACAGGGGGGCCCCATCGACGAGCAGTACTTC
CASSDGQGGPIDEQYF
>TRBV7-8|TRBD1|TRBJ2-2|.
TGTGCCAGCAGCTTAACCCGGGACAGGACAAACACCGGGGAGCTGTTTTTT
CASSLTRDRTNTGELFF
>TRBV5-1|.|TRBJ1-6|many
TGCGCCAGCAGCTTGGGGAGGACGTCCAATTCACCCCTCCACTTT
CASSLGRTSNSPLHF
>TRBV20-1|.|TRBJ2-7|.
TGCAGTGCTAGCGGCTACCTCCCCTACGAGCAGTACTTC
CSASGYLPYEQYF
>TRBV19|.|TRBJ1-5|.
TGTGCCAGTAGTTCGGCACCCGCTGGACAGCCCCAGCATTTT
CASSSAPAGQPQHF
>TRBV6-7|.|TRBJ1-1|many
TGTGCCAGCAGTTACTCGAATTTATACGGGGCCGAGAGGAAGAACACTGAAGCTTTCTTT
CASSYSNLYGAERKNTEAFF
>TRBV9|.|TRBJ1-4|.
TGTGCCAGCAGCGTAGATACAGGTGTTAATGAAAAACTGTTTTTT
CASSVDTGVNEKLFF
>TRBV12-3/TRBV12-4|.|TRBJ1-2|.
TGTGCCAGCAATTTCGGGGGAACTAACTATGGCTACACCTTC
CASNFGGTNYGYTF
>TRBV6-9|.|TRBJ2-1|.
TGTGCCGTCAGTTCCTACAATGAGCAGTTCTTC
CAVSSYNEQFF
>TRBV7-4|TRBD1|TRBJ2-7|once
TGTGCCAGCAGCTCGACAGGGGCCTCCTACGAGCAGTACTTC
CASSSTGASYEQYF
>TRBV7-3|.|TRBJ2-3|once
TGTGCCAGCAGTTTACTAGCACGTAGCACAGATACGCAGTATTTT
CASSLLARSTDTQYF
>TRBV6-1|TRBD2|TRBJ2-5|few
TGTGCCAGCGGGGGGGGTAGTCAAGAGACCCAGTACTTC
CASGGGSQETQYF
>TRBV20-1|.|TRBJ2-2|many
TGCAGTGTCCAGCCCCAGGGCCCCTCGAACACCGGGGAGCTGTTTTTT
CSVQPQGPSNTGELFF
>TRBV2|.|TRBJ2-1|.
TGTGCCAGCATAGCCAATCTAGCCAATGAGCAGTTCTTC
CASIANLANEQFF
>TRBV9|TRBD2|TRBJ2-7|.
TGTGCCAGCAGCCCGTCGCGGGAGGTCTCCGAGCAGTACTTC
CASSPSREVSEQYF
>TRBV4-1|TRBD1|TRBJ1-1|.
TGCGCCAGCAGACCCACGACAGGGCAGAACACTGAAGCTTTCTTT
CASRPTTGQNTEAFF
>TRBV19|.|TRBJ1-4|.
TGTGCCAGTAGTCCACGGACAGCTTCTAATGAAAAACTGTTTTTT
CASSPRTASNEKLFF
>TRBV24-1|.|TRBJ2-7|many
TGTGCCACCTCGGACACGTACGAGCAGTACTTC
CATSDTYEQYF